The 2 T cell receptor beta chains below were found in one sample sequenced in a study of cytomegalovirus exposure and HLA in healthy donors. Using immunoSEQ multiplex PCR, the repertoire was profiled, and TCRdb retains in-frame clones only, with some absent. The repertoire holds about 120,000 clones, with 85% to 90% as singletons. Sequenced input: PBMCs. All receptors come from a woman aged 18-29 years in good health and CMV-seronegative.

This chain uses TRBV6-1 with TRBJ1-2, with D perhaps matching TRBD1 (5 bases). The CDR3 is 14 amino acids. CDR1 and CDR2 (germline): MNHNS, SASEGT. Between the trimmed V and J ends, which lost 10 bases and 3 bases, there was a span of 18 bases. This CDR3 is CATILGGAYYGYTF. The CDR3 region has the DNA TGTGCCACAATTCTCGGCGGGGCTTACTATGGCTACACCTTC.

This clone was detected once. The rearrangement uses TRBV7-9 and TRBJ1-1; no reliable D call. The CDR3 runs to 15 residues. V lost 8 bases and J lost 1, with 17 bases in between. Germline lookup yields CDR1 SEHNR and CDR2 FQNEAQ (reference sequence). CDR3 DNA sequence: TGTGCCAGCTTTAAGACGCCCGCAGGGAACACTGAAGCTTTCTTT. Residues: CASFKTPAGNTEAFF.